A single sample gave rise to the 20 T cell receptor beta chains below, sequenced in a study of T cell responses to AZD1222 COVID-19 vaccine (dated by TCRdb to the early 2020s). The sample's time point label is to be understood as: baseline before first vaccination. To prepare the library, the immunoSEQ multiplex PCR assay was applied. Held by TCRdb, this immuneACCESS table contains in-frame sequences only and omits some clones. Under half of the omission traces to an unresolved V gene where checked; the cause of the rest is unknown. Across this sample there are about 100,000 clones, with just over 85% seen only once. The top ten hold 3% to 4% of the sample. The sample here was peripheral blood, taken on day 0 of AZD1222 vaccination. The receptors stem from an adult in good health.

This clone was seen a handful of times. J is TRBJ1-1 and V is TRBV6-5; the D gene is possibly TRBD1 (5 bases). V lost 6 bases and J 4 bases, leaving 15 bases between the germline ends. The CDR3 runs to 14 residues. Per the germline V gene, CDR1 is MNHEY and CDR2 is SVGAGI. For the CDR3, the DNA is TGTGCCAGCAGGGTCAGGGAATGGGGCACTGAAGCTTTCTTT. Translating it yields CASRVREWGTEAFF.

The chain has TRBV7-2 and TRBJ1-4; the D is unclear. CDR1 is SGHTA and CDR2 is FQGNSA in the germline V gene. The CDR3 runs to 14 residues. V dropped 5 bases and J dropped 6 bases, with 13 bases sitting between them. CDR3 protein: CASSPGLGDEKLFF. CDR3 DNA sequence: TGTGCCAGCAGCCCGGGCCTCGGGGATGAAAAACTGTTTTTT. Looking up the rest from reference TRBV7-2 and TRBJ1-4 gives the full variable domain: GAGVSQSPSNKVTEKGKDVELRCDPISGHTALYWYRQSLGQGLEFLIYFQGNSAPDKSGLPSDRFSAERTGGSVSTLTIQRTQQEDSAVYLCASSPGLGDEKLFFGSGTQLSVL.

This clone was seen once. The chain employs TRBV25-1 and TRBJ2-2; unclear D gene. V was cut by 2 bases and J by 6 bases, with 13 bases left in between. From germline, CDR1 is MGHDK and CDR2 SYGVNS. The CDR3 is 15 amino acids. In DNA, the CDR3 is TGTGCCAGCAGTGAAAGTGGGAAGGGTGCCGGGGAGCTGTTTTTT. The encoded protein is CASSESGKGAGELFF.

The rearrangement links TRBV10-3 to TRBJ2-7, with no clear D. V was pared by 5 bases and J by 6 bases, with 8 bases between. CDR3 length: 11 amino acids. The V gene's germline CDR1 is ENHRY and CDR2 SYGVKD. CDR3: CAISPGREQYF. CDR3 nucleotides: TGTGCCATCAGTCCGGGCCGCGAGCAGTACTTC.

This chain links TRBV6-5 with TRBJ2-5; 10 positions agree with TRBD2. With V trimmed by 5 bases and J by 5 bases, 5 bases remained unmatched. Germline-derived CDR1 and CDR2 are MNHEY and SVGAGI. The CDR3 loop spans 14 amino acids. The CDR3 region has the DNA TGTGCCAGCAGTCCCCAGCGGGGGGGGGAGACCCAGTACTTC. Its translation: CASSPQRGGETQYF.

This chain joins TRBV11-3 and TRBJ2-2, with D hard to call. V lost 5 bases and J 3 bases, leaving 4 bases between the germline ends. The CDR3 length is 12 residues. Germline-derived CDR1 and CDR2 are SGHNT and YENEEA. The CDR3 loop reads CASSRDTGELFF. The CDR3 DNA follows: TGTGCCAGCAGCCGGGACACCGGGGAGCTGTTTTTT.

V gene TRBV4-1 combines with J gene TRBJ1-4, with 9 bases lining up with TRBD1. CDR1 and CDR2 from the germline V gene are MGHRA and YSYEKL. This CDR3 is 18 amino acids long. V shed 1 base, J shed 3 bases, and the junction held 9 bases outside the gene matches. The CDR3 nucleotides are TGCGCCAGCAGCCAAGGGAGACAGGGGGGGTTCGCTAATGAAAAACTGTTTTTT. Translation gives CASSQGRQGGFANEKLFF.

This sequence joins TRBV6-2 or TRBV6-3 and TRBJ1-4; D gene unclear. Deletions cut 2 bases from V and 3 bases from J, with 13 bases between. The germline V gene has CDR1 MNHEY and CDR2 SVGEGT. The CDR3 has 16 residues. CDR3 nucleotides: TGTGCCAGCAGTTACGGACCTTTTAGGGCTAATGAAAAACTGTTTTTT. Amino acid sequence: CASSYGPFRANEKLFF.

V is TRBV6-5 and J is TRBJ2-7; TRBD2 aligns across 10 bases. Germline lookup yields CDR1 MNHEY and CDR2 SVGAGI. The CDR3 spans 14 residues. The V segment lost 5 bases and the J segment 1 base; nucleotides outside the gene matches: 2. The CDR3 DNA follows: TGTGCCAGCAGTCGTAGCGGGGGGTCCTACGAGCAGTACTTC. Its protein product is CASSRSGGSYEQYF.

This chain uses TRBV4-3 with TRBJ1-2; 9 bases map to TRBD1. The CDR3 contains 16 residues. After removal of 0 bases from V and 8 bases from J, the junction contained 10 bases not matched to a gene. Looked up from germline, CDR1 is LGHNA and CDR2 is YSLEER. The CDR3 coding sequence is TGCGCCAGCAGCCAAGAGTTACAGGGGGCTTCCGACGGCTACACCTTC. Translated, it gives CASSQELQGASDGYTF.

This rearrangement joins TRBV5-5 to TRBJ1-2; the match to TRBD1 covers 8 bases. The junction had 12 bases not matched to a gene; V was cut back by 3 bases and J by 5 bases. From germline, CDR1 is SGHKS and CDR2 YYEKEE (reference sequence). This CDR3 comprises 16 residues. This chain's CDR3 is CASSSTITGGDYGYTF. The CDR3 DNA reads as TGTGCCAGCAGCTCCACTATTACAGGGGGGGATTATGGCTACACCTTC.

CDR3 protein: CASSQSRTGFRCPYNSPLHF. The CDR3 DNA follows: TGCGCCAGCAGTCAATCTCGGACAGGGTTTCGGTGCCCCTATAATTCACCCCTCCACTTT. V gene TRBV23-1 combines with J gene TRBJ1-6; 8 positions agree with TRBD1. TRBV23-1 is given ORF status, its function remaining uncertain. J lost 2 bases, V lost 0 bases, and 12 bases had no gene match. The CDR3 spans 20 residues.

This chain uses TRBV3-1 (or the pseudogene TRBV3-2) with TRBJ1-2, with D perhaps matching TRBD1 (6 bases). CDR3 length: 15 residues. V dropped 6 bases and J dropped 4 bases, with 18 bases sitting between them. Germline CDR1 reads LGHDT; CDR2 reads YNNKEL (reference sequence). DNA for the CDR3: TGTGCCAGCAGTCAGGCACGGGGGGCAGCCTATGGCTACACCTTC. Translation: CASSQARGAAYGYTF.

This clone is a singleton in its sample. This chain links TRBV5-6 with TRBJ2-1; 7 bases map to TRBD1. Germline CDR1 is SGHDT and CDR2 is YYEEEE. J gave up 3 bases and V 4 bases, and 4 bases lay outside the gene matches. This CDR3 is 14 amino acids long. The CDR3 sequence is CASSARDSYNEQFF. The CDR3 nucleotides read TGTGCCAGCAGCGCCCGGGACAGCTACAATGAGCAGTTCTTC.

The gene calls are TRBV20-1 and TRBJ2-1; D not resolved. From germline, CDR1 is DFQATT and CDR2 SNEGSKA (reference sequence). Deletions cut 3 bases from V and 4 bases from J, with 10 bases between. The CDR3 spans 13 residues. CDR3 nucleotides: TGCAGTGCTAGTGGGGTCAGGTACAATGAGCAGTTCTTC. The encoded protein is CSASGVRYNEQFF.

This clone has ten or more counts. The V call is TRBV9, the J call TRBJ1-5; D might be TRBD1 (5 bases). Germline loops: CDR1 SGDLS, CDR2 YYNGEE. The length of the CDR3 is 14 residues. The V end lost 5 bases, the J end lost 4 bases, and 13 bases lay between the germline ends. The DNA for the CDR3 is TGTGCCAGCAGTCGGGGCCACGATAATCAGCCCCAGCATTTT. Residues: CASSRGHDNQPQHF.

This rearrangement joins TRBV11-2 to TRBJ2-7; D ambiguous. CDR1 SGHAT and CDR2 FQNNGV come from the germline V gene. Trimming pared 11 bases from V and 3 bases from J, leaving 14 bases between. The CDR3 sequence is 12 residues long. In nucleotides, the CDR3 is TGTGCCTCATCTCGACTGGTCTACGAGCAGTACTTC. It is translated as CASSRLVYEQYF.

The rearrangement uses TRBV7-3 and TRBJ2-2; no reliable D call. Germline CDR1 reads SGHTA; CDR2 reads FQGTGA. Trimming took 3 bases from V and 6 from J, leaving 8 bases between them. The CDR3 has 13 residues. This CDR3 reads CASSFARPGELFF. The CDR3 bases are TGTGCCAGCAGCTTCGCCCGACCCGGGGAGCTGTTTTTT.

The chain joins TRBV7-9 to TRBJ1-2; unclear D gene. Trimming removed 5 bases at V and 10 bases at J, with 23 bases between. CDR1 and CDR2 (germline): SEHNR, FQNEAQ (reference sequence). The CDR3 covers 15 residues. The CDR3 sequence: CASSQPVTRGSDYTF. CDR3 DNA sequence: TGTGCCAGCAGCCAGCCGGTGACACGAGGCTCTGACTACACCTTC.

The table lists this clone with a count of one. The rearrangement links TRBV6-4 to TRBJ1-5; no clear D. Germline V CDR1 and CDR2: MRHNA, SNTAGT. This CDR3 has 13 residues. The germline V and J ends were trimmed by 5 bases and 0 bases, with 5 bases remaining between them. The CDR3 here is CASSPDSNQPQHF. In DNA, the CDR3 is TGTGCCAGCAGTCCGGATAGCAATCAGCCCCAGCATTTT.